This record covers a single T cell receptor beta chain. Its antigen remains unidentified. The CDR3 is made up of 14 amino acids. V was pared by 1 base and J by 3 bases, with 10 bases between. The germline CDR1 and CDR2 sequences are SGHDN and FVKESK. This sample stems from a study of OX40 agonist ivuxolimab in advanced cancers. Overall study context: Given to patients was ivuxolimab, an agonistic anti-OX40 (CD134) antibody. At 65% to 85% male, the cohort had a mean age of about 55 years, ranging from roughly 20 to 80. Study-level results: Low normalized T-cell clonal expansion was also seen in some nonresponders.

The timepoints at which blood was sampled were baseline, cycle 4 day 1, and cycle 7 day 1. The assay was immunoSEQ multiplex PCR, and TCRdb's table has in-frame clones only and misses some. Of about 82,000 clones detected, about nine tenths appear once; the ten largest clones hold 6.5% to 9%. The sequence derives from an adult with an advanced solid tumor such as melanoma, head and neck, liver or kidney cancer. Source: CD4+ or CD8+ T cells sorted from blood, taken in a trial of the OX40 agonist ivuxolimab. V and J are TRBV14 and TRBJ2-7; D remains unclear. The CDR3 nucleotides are TGTGCCAGCAGCCAAGGGCCGGATTTCTACGAGCAGTACTTC. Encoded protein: CASSQGPDFYEQYF.